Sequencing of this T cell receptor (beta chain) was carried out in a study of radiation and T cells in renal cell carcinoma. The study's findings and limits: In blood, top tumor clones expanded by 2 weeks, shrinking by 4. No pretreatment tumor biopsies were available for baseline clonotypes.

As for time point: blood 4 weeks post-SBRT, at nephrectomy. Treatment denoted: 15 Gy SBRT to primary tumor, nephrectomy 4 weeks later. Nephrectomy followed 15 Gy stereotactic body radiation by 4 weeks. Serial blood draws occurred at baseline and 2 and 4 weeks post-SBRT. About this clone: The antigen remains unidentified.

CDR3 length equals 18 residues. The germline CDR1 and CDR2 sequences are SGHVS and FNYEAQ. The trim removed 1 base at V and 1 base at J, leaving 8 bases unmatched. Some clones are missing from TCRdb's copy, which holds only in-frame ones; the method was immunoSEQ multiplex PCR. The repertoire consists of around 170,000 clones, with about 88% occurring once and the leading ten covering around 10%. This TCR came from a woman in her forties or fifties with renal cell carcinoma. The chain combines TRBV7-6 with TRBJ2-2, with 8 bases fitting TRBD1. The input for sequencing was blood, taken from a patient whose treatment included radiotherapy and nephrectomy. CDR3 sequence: CASSLGAGTGLNTGELFF. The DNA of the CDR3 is TGTGCCAGCAGCTTAGGGGCCGGGACAGGATTGAACACCGGGGAGCTGTTTTTT.